Sequencing of this T cell receptor (beta chain) was carried out in a study of shared clonotypes between healthy human individuals. Deep was the level at which the assay was run. Profiled with immunoSEQ multiplex PCR; TCRdb holds only in-frame clones, not every one. This sample has about 2.1 million clones; 85% to 95% occur once, and the top ten carry more than 1.5%. Naive-designated CD8 cells lacked CD45RO, were positively enriched for CCR7, and omitted terminally differentiated effector memory CD45RA+ cells. Each of the donors was a healthy adult who was HIV-negative and had not had a recent acute infection or vaccination. Trimming pared 3 bases from V and 6 bases from J, leaving 16 bases between. CDR1 and CDR2 from the germline V gene are SGHKS and YYEKEE (reference sequence). The CDR3 extends over 14 amino acids. Overall study findings and caveats: Estimated clonotype richness was generally higher in naive than memory subsets.

This clone appeared a single time. The antigen remains undetermined. The gene calls are TRBV5-5 and TRBJ2-7; D possibly corresponds to TRBD2 (7 bases). The source material was naive CD8+ T cells from PBMCs. The sequence came from a man between 18 and 29 years old in good health. Some clones in this sample may be carry-over from other donors' samples. As DNA, the CDR3 is TGTGCCAGCAGCTGGGGACTACAGGGTTTCGAGCAGTACTTC. Translated: CASSWGLQGFEQYF.